Listed here are 10 T cell receptor beta chains from one sample, sequenced in a study of blood T cell repertoires in COVID-19. Libraries were prepared by immunoSEQ multiplex PCR; TCRdb keeps only in-frame clonotypes and omits some of them. The data contain around 300,000 clones, nearly 90% of them singletons. Sequencing input: PBMCs or T cells enriched from blood (not recorded which). The receptors were sampled from a woman aged 18-35 years with acute COVID-19.

The chain employs TRBV15 and TRBJ2-1; 8 positions agree with TRBD2. The CDR3 runs to 15 residues. After removal of 5 bases from V and 7 bases from J, the junction contained 10 bases not matched to a gene. The germline CDR1 and CDR2 sequences are LNHNV and YYDKDF (reference sequence). The CDR3: CATSVPLAGKNEQFF. Here the CDR3 DNA reads TGTGCCACCAGCGTACCCTTAGCGGGAAAGAATGAGCAGTTCTTC.

The rearrangement uses TRBV4-1 and TRBJ1-4; D is unclear. Deletions cut 1 base from V and 0 bases from J, with 15 bases between. The CDR3 contains 18 residues. Germline assignment: CDR1 MGHRA and CDR2 YSYEKL. CDR3 region: CASSQAPRPFSTNEKLFF. CDR3 sequence (DNA): TGCGCCAGCAGCCAAGCTCCCAGGCCCTTCTCAACTAATGAAAAACTGTTTTTT.

The V and J genes are TRBV4-2 and TRBJ2-5; TRBD1 is a possible D gene (5 bases). CDR1 LGHNA and CDR2 YNFKEQ come from the germline V gene. Trimming took off 3 bases at V and 5 bases at J, with 10 bases between the two ends. This CDR3 contains 13 residues. The CDR3 nucleotides are TGTGCCAGCAGCCAGCAGGGCCGGGAGACCCAGTACTTC. Translation gives CASSQQGRETQYF.

The rearrangement uses TRBV5-5 and TRBJ2-7, with 7 bases matching TRBD1. The CDR3 length is 13 residues. Germline V CDR1 and CDR2: SGHKS, YYEKEE (reference sequence). J was trimmed by 3 bases and V by 4 bases; bases with no gene match: 4. The CDR3, as DNA: TGTGCCAGCAGCCCCGGGGACAGCTACGAGCAGTACTTC. It translates to CASSPGDSYEQYF.

The V gene is TRBV11-2, the J gene TRBJ2-3; 9 bases match TRBD2. Germline assignment: CDR1 SGHAT and CDR2 FQNNGV. V shed 5 bases and J 1 base; nucleotides not matched to a gene: 1. CDR3 size: 14 residues. The chain's CDR3 is CASSRLAGTDTQYF. The CDR3, as DNA: TGTGCCAGCAGCAGACTAGCGGGCACAGATACGCAGTATTTT.

The chain combines TRBV18 with TRBJ1-2, with D maybe TRBD1 (5 bases). There are 12 residues in the CDR3. Looked up from germline, CDR1 is KGHSH and CDR2 is LQKENI. The ends were cut back, 6 bases at V and 10 bases at J, with 15 bases in the middle. CDR3 nucleotides: TGTGCCAGCTCGTCGACAGCGCAGGACTACACCTTC. This sequence encodes CASSSTAQDYTF. Based on the CDR3 plus reference TRBV18 and TRBJ1-2, the full variable domain is NAGVMQNPRHLVRRRGQEARLRCSPMKGHSHVYWYRQLPEEGLKFMVYLQKENIIDESGMPKERFSAEFPKEGPSILRIQQVVRGDSAAYFCASSSTAQDYTFGSGTRLTVV.

V and J are TRBV2 and TRBJ1-4, with 9 bases aligning to TRBD1. J was trimmed by 5 bases and V by 3 bases; bases with no gene match: 4. Germline V gives CDR1 SNHLY, CDR2 FYNNEI. The CDR3 is 15 residues long. This chain's CDR3 is CASSERGTGNEKLFF. Here the CDR3 DNA reads TGTGCCAGCAGTGAGAGGGGGACAGGGAATGAAAAACTGTTTTTT.

The V and J genes are TRBV6-5 and TRBJ2-1, with D possibly TRBD2 on 5 matching bases. Germline CDR1 is MNHEY and CDR2 is SVGAGI. CDR3 length: 13 amino acids. Trimming took off 8 bases at V and 9 bases at J, with 17 bases between the two ends. The DNA for the CDR3 is TGTGCCAGCGGAGATAGCGTGAGGGCTGAGCAGTTCTTC. Its protein is CASGDSVRAEQFF.

The chain links TRBV18 to TRBJ1-4; no clear D. Germline-derived CDR1 and CDR2 are KGHSH and LQKENI. There are 16 residues in the CDR3. The germline V and J ends were trimmed by 2 bases and 4 bases, with 14 bases remaining between them. CDR3: CASSPFQATGNEKLFF. DNA of the CDR3: TGTGCCAGCTCACCATTCCAGGCAACTGGTAATGAAAAACTGTTTTTT.

The V gene is TRBV27, the J gene TRBJ2-7; 10 bases fit TRBD2. The trim removed 7 bases at V and 5 bases at J, leaving 5 bases unmatched. Germline assignment: CDR1 MNHEY and CDR2 SMNVEV (reference sequence). This CDR3 contains 13 residues. CDR3 in DNA: TGTGCCAGCATCCCTAGCGGGAGCAACGAGCAGTACTTC. Amino acids: CASIPSGSNEQYF.